The rows below give T cell receptor beta chains drawn from one sample of a study of T cell repertoires in ileal Crohn's disease. Sequencing was performed with immunoSEQ multiplex PCR; in TCRdb, only in-frame clones are kept and a portion is missing. The data contain 2,000 to 2,500 clones, approximately 96% of them singletons. The sample consisted of ileal tissue. These receptors were collected from an adult with Crohn's disease. Each CDR3 is given with its conserved first and last residue. A D gene is named only where the DNA matches it firmly. Size tells how often a clone was seen (once, few, many) or the class of an expanded clone, and some rows leave it out.

>.|.|TRBV5-4|TRBJ2-2
CASSSRRGVSTGELFF
TGTGCCAGCAGCTCCCGCAGGGGCGTGAGCACCGGGGAGCTGTTTTTT
>.|.|TRBV5-8|TRBJ1-1
CASGGETEAFF
TGTGCCAGCGGGGGGGAAACTGAAGCTTTCTTT
>.|TRBD2|TRBV4-2|TRBJ2-3
CASSQESGGGGYF
TGTGCCAGCAGCCAGGAGAGCGGGGGGGGCGGGTATTTT
>.|.|TRBV6-5|TRBJ1-6
CASSQRQDPNSPLHF
TGTGCCAGCAGTCAGCGACAGGACCCTAATTCACCCCTCCACTTT
>.|TRBD1|TRBV28|TRBJ1-4
CASRSARDRVEKLFF
TGTGCCAGCAGAAGCGCCCGGGACAGGGTTGAAAAACTGTTTTTT
>.|.|TRBV9|TRBJ1-3
CASSVGGRSGNTIYF
TGTGCCAGCAGCGTAGGGGGCCGCTCTGGAAACACCATATATTTT
>.|.|TRBV11-2|TRBJ1-2
CASSLAGNYGYTF
TGTGCCAGCAGCTTAGCAGGCAACTATGGCTACACCTTC
>.|.|TRBV19|TRBJ2-2
CASIDRATSGKTGELFF
TGTGCCAGTATCGACAGGGCTACTAGCGGAAAGACCGGGGAGCTGTTTTTT
>.|.|TRBV29-1|TRBJ1-2
CSVEAGGDYGYTF
TGCAGCGTTGAGGCTGGCGGAGACTATGGCTACACCTTC
>.|TRBD1|TRBV19|TRBJ2-2
CASSMGTANTGELFF
TGTGCCAGTAGTATGGGGACAGCGAACACCGGGGAGCTGTTTTTT
>.|.|TRBV19|TRBJ1-5
CASKYSNQPQHF
TGTGCCAGTAAATATAGCAATCAGCCCCAGCATTTT
>few|TRBD2|TRBV9|TRBJ2-1
CASSVQTGTSGTGNEQFF
TGTGCCAGCAGCGTGCAAACCGGGACTAGCGGGACCGGGAATGAGCAGTTCTTC
>.|TRBD2|TRBV4-2|TRBJ2-1
CASSQGAGGIFSEQFF
TGTGCCAGCAGCCAGGGAGCGGGGGGGATTTTTAGTGAGCAGTTCTTC
>.|TRBD1|TRBV6-5|TRBJ2-6
CASSHGQGNANVLTF
TGTGCCAGCAGCCACGGACAGGGGAATGCCAACGTCCTGACTTTC
>once|TRBD2|TRBV14|TRBJ2-7
CASSPTSGKSYEQYF
TGTGCCAGCAGCCCGACTAGCGGGAAATCCTACGAGCAGTACTTC
>once|.|TRBV4-3|TRBJ2-1
CASSPGVHNEQFF
TGCGCCAGCAGCCCGGGAGTGCACAATGAGCAGTTCTTC
>.|.|TRBV28|TRBJ2-3
CASSLPSEGTDTQYF
TGTGCCAGCAGTTTACCCTCGGAGGGGACAGATACGCAGTATTTT
>.|TRBD2|TRBV19|TRBJ2-7
CASSIGPGGLGPYEQYF
TGTGCCAGTAGTATAGGACCGGGAGGGCTGGGGCCTTACGAGCAGTACTTC
>.|TRBD2|TRBV25-1|TRBJ2-4
CASSELGGGSDKNIQYF
TGTGCCAGCAGTGAATTGGGGGGGGGATCTGACAAAAACATTCAGTACTTC
>.|TRBD2|TRBV7-3|TRBJ2-1
CASSLLTGGPMNEQFF
TGTGCCAGCAGTCTGTTAACGGGAGGGCCGATGAATGAGCAGTTCTTC
>once|TRBD2|TRBV29-1|TRBJ2-4
CSVTGRVAKNIQYF
TGCAGCGTTACCGGGAGGGTAGCCAAAAACATTCAGTACTTC
>.|TRBD1|TRBV6-5|TRBJ2-7
CASSAGTGPYEQYF
TGTGCCAGCAGTGCCGGGACAGGTCCCTACGAGCAGTACTTC
>.|.|TRBV6-5|TRBJ2-3
CASSLKGSGTDTQYF
TGTGCCAGCAGTCTGAAGGGGTCGGGCACAGATACGCAGTATTTT
>.|.|TRBV6-6|TRBJ1-1
CASSYSQGEEAFF
TGTGCCAGCAGTTACTCACAGGGCGAGGAAGCTTTCTTT
>.|.|TRBV30|TRBJ2-3
CAWSRRAMGGADTQYF
TGTGCCTGGAGCAGAAGGGCCATGGGGGGTGCAGATACGCAGTATTTT
>once|.|TRBV6-5|TRBJ1-2
CASRNGGYGYTF
TGTGCCAGCAGAAACGGGGGGTATGGCTACACCTTC
>.|.|TRBV11-3|TRBJ1-3
CASSPGPGNTIYF
TGTGCCAGCAGCCCAGGGCCTGGAAACACCATATATTTT
>once|.|TRBV6-6|TRBJ1-3
CASIYTENSGNTIYF
TGTGCCAGCATTTATACCGAGAACTCTGGAAACACCATATATTTT
>few|.|TRBV6-5|TRBJ1-1
CASTDLAEAFF
TGTGCCAGCACCGACTTGGCTGAAGCTTTCTTT
>.|TRBD1|TRBV19|TRBJ1-5
CASSIVGTGGGQPQHF
TGTGCCAGTAGTATAGTGGGGACAGGGGGCGGTCAGCCCCAGCATTTT
>.|.|TRBV14|TRBJ1-1
CASSQTGGVEAFF
TGTGCCAGCAGCCAAACTGGGGGGGTTGAAGCTTTCTTT
>.|.|TRBV5-1|TRBJ1-5
CASSLAVNQPQHF
TGCGCCAGCAGCTTGGCGGTAAATCAGCCCCAGCATTTT
>once|.|TRBV5-1|TRBJ1-3
CASSVDGDSGNTIYF
TGCGCCAGCAGCGTGGACGGGGACTCTGGAAACACCATATATTTT
>.|TRBD2|TRBV19|TRBJ2-1
CASSQTSGSLGEQFF
TGTGCCAGTAGCCAGACTAGCGGGAGTTTGGGTGAGCAGTTCTTC
>.|TRBD2|TRBV15|TRBJ2-5
CATSRDLLAGGPQYF
TGTGCCACCAGCAGAGATCTCTTAGCGGGGGGGCCCCAGTACTTC
>.|.|TRBV5-1|TRBJ2-2
CASSLVFRGTGELFF
TGCGCCAGCAGCTTGGTCTTCCGGGGAACCGGGGAGCTGTTTTTT
>.|TRBD1|TRBV6-5|TRBJ2-2
CASKLNRGTGELFF
TGTGCCAGCAAATTAAACAGGGGCACCGGGGAGCTGTTTTTT
>.|.|TRBV12-5|TRBJ2-5
CASGLGGGETQYF
TGTGCTAGTGGTTTGGGAGGCGGGGAGACCCAGTACTTC
>.|.|TRBV5-1|TRBJ2-5
CASSLQETQYF
TGCGCCAGCAGCCTACAAGAGACCCAGTACTTC
>.|.|TRBV18|TRBJ1-1
CASSPQGNTEAFF
TGTGCCAGCTCACCTCAGGGAAACACTGAAGCTTTCTTT
>.|TRBD2|TRBV5-1|TRBJ2-3
CASSLDRGRRGLAGAGSTDTQYF
TGCGCCAGCAGCCTAGACAGGGGGCGTAGGGGACTAGCGGGGGCCGGAAGCACAGATACGCAGTATTTT
>.|TRBD1|TRBV25-1|TRBJ1-3
CASSETGLMGNTIYF
TGTGCCAGCAGTGAGACAGGGTTAATGGGAAACACCATATATTTT
>.|.|TRBV15|TRBJ2-3
CATSRNPANTQYF
TGTGCCACCAGCAGGAATCCCGCGAATACGCAGTATTTT
>.|.|TRBV14|TRBJ1-3
CASSRKGGVSGNTIYF
TGTGCCAGCAGCCGGAAGGGAGGGGTTTCTGGAAACACCATATATTTT
>.|TRBD2|TRBV11-2|TRBJ2-7
CASSFSAGTYEQYF
TGTGCCAGCAGCTTTTCAGCGGGAACCTACGAGCAGTACTTC
>once|TRBD1|TRBV13|TRBJ2-2
CASSTGTGESGELFF
TGTGCCAGCAGCACCGGGACAGGGGAGTCCGGGGAGCTGTTTTTT
>.|.|TRBV6-6|TRBJ1-2
CASRWGTNYGYTF
TGTGCCAGCAGATGGGGCACTAACTATGGCTACACCTTC
>.|.|TRBV7-3|TRBJ1-1
CASSLPGRDEAFF
TGTGCCAGCAGCTTACCGGGGCGGGATGAAGCTTTCTTT
>once|.|TRBV18|TRBJ1-5
CASSPGSGQPQHF
TGTGCCAGCTCACCGGGCTCTGGGCAGCCCCAGCATTTT
>.|.|TRBV7-6|TRBJ2-7
CASSLAGRGTGEQYF
TGTGCCAGCAGCTTAGCCGGCAGGGGCACTGGCGAGCAGTACTTC
>.|TRBD1|TRBV10-2|TRBJ1-2
CASSEPGQGVYGYTF
TGCGCCAGCAGTGAACCGGGACAGGGGGTATATGGCTACACCTTC
>once|.|TRBV28|TRBJ2-5
CASSVTGQETQYF
TGTGCCAGCAGTGTGACGGGACAAGAGACCCAGTACTTC
>.|.|TRBV6-5|TRBJ1-1
CASTPSPRNTEAFF
TGTGCCAGCACTCCTTCCCCGAGGAACACTGAAGCTTTCTTT